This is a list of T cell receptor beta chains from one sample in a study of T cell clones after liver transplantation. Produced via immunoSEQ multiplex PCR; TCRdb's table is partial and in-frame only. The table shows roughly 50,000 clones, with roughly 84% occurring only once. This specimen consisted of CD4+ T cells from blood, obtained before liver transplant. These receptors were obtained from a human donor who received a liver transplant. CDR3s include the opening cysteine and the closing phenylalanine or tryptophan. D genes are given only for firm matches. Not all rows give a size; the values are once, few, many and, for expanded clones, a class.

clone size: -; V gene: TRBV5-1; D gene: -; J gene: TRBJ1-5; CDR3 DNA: TGCGCCAGCAGCTTGGGTAGCAATCAGCCCCAGCATTTT; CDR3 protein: CASSLGSNQPQHF
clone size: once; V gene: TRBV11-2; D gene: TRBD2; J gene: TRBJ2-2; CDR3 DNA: TGTGCCAGCAGCTTAGGGCTAGCGGGGGGAGTCGGGGAGCTGTTTTTT; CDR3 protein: CASSLGLAGGVGELFF
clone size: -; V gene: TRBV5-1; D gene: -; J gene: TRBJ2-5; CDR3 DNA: TGCGCCAGCAGCTCTTCTAGCGTAAGCCCAGAGACCCAGTACTTC; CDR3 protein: CASSSSSVSPETQYF
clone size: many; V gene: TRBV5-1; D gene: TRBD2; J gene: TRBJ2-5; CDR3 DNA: TGCGCCAGCAGCTCGGTGAATGGAGCGGGGGGGAAAGAGACCCAGTACTTC; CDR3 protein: CASSSVNGAGGKETQYF
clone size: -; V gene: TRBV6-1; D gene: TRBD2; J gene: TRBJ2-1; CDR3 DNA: TGTGCCAGCAGAACTAGCGGGGGGGCCTCTGAGCAGTTCTTC; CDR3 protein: CASRTSGGASEQFF
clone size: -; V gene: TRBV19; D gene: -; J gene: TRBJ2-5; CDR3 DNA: TGTGCCAGTAGTATAACTGACGAACAAGAGACCCAGTACTTC; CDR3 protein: CASSITDEQETQYF
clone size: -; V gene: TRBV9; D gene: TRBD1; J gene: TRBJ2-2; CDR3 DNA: TGTGCCAGCAGCGGACAGGGAACCGGGGAGCTGTTTTTT; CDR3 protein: CASSGQGTGELFF
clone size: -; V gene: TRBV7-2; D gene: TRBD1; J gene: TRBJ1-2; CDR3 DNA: TGTGCCAGCAGCTCGTTAAGACAGGGGGCATATGGCTACACCTTC; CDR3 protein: CASSSLRQGAYGYTF
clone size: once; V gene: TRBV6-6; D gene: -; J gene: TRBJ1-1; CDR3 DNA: TGTGCCAGCAGTTACTCGCGTGGCACTGAAGCTTTCTTT; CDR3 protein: CASSYSRGTEAFF
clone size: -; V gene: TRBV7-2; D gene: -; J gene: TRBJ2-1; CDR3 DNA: TGTGCCAGCAGCGCAGCTGGGGGGTCCTACAATGAGCAGTTCTTC; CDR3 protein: CASSAAGGSYNEQFF
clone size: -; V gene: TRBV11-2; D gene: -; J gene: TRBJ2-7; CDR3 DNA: TGTGCCAGCAGCCACATTACTAGAACCTACGAGCAGTACTTC; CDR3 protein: CASSHITRTYEQYF
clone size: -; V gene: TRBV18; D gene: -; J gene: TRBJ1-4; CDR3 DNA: TGTGCCAGCTCACTAAATCCAAGGGGGTCTAATGAAAAACTGTTTTTT; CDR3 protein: CASSLNPRGSNEKLFF
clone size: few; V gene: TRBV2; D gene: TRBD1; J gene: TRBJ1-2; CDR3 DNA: TGTGCCAGCAGGGGTCAGCCGGGACAGGGTACCATCTATGGCTACACCTTC; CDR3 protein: CASRGQPGQGTIYGYTF
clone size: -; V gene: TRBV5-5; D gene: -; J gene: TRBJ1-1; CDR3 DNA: TGTGCCAGCAGCTTCGAGGGGCGAGGGAACACTGAAGCTTTCTTT; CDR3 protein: CASSFEGRGNTEAFF
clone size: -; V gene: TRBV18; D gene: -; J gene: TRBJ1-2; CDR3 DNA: TGTGCCAGCTCACCGGAGGCGGGGGGCGTCTATGGCTACACCTTC; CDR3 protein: CASSPEAGGVYGYTF
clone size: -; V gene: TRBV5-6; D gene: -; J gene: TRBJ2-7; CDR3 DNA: TGTGCCAGCAGCTTGCGCCGGTTATACGAGCAGTACTTC; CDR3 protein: CASSLRRLYEQYF
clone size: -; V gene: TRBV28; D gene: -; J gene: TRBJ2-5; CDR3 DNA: TGTGCCAGCTTCCAAAGTGAGGTCGGAAAGACCCAGTACTTC; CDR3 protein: CASFQSEVGKTQYF
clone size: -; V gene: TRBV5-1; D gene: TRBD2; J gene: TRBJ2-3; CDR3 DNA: TGCGCCAGCAGCTCGCTAGCGGGAGACGACACGCAGTATTTT; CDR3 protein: CASSSLAGDDTQYF
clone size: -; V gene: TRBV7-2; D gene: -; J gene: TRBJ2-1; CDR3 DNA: TGTGCCAGCAGCCCCGGGACCGAGTACAATGAGCAGTTCTTC; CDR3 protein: CASSPGTEYNEQFF
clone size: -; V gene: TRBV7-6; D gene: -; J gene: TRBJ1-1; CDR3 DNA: TGTGCCAGCAGCTTAGCCAGGGAGTACACTGAAGCTTTCTTT; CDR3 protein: CASSLAREYTEAFF
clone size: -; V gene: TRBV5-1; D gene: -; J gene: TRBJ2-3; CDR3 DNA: TGCGCCAGCAGCTTTCCCTTGACGGGGGGCATCACAGATACGCAGTATTTT; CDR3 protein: CASSFPLTGGITDTQYF
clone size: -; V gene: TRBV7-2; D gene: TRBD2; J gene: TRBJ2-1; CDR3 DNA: TGTGCCAGCAGTCCGCGCGCTAGCGGGAGTAGTGAGCAGTTCTTC; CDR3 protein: CASSPRASGSSEQFF